Sequencing of this T cell receptor beta chain was carried out in a study of blood T cells in healthy people across ages. General study findings and limits: It was held that diversity estimates obtained from one million T cells represented underestimates. The study lacked donor CMV status, which possibly confounded expanded clonotype changes. Naive T cell percentage showed a strong correlation with the diversity of TCR beta.

This clonotype was seen only a few times. Its specificity is not known. At least 5.5 micrograms of total RNA were extracted per sample. The germline V gene encodes CDR1 SQVTM and CDR2 ANQGSEA. Trimming at V came to 3 bases and at J to 0 bases, leaving 4 bases not matched to a gene. The CDR3 has 14 amino acids. PCR was performed a second time for roughly 6 to 12 cycles using a sample-barcoded 5' primer and a J-beta primer mix. TCRdb itself ran the 5' RACE reads through MiXCR, one entry per CDR3 protein. In the table there are more than 800,000 distinct CDR3 sequences, more than 40% of which are singletons.

This chain joins TRBV29-1 and TRBJ1-1; TRBD1 matches 7 bases. This receptor was identified in an older woman in good health. Material for sequencing was blood. The CDR3 reads CSVEIGTVNTEAFF. As DNA, the CDR3 is TGCAGCGTTGAGATTGGGACAGTGAACACTGAAGCTTTCTTT.